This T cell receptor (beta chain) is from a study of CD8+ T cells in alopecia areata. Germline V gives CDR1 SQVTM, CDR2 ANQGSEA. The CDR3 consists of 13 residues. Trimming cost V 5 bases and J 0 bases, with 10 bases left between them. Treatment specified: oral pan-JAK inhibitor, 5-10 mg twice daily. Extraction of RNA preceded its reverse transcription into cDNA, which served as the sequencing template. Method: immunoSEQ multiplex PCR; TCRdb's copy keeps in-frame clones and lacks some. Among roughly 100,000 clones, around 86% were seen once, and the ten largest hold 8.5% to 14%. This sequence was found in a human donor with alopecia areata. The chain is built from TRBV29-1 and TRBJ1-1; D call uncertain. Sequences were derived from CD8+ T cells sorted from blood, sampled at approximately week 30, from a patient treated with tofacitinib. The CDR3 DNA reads TGCAGCGTTTCGGACGGCATGAACACTGAAGCTTTCTTT. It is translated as CSVSDGMNTEAFF. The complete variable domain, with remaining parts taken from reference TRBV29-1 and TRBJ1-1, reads SAVISQKPSRDICQRGTSLTIQCQVDSQVTMMFWYRQQPGQSLTLIATANQGSEATYESGFVIDKFPISRPNLTFSTLTVSNMSPEDSSIYLCSVSDGMNTEAFFGQGTRLTVV.